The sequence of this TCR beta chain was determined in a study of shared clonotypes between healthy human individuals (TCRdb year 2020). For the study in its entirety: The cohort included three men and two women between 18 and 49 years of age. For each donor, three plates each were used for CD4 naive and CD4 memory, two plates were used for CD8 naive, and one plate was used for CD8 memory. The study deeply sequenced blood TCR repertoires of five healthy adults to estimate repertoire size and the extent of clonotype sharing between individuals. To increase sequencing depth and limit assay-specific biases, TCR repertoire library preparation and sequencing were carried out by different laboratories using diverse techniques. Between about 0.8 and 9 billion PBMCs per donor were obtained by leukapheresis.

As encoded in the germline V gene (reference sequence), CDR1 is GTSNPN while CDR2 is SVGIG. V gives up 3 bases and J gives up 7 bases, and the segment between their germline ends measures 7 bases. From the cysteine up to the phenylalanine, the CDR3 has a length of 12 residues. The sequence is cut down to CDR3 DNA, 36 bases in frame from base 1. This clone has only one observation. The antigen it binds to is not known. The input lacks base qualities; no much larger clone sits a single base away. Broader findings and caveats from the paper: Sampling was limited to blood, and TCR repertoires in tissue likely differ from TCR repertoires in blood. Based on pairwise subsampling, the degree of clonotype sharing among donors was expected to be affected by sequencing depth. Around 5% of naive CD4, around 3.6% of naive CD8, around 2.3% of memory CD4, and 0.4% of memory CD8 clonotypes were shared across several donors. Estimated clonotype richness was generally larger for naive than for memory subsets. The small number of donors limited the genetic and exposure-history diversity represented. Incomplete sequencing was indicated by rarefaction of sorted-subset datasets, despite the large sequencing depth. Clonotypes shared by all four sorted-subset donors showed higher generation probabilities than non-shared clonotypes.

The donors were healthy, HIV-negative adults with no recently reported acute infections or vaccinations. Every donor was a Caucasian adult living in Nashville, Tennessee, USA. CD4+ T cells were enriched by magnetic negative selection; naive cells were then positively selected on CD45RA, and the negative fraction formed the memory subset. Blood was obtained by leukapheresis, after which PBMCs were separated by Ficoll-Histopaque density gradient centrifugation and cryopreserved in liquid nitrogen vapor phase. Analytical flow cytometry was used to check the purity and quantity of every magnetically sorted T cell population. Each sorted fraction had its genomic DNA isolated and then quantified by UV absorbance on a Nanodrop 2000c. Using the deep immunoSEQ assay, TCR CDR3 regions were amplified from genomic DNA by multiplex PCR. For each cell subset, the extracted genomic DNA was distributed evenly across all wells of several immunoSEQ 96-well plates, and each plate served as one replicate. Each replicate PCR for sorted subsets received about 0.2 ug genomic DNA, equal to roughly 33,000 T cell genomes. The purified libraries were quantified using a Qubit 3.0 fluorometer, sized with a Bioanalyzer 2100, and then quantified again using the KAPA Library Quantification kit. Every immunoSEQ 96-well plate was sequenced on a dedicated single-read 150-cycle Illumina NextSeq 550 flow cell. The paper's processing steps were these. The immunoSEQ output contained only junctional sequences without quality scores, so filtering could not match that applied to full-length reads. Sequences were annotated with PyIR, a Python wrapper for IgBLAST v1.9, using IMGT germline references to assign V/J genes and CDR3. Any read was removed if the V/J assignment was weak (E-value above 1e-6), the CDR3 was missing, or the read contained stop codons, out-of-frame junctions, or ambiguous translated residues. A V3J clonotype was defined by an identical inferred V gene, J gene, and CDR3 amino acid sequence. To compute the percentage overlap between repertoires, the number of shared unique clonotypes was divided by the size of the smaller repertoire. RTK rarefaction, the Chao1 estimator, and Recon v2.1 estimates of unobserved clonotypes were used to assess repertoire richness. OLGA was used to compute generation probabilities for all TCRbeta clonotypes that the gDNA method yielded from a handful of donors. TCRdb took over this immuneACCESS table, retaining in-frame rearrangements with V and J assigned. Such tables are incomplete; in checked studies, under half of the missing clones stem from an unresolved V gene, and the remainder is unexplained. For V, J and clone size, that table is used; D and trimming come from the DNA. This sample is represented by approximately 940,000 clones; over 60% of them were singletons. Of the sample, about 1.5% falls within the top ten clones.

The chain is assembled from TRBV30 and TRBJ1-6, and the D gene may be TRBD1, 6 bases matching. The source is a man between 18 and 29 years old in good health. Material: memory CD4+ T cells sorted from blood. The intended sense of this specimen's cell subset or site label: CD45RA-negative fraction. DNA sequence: TGTGCCTGGAGCCAGGGGAATTCACCCCTCCACTTT. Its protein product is CAWSQGNSPLHF.